Below, 9 T cell receptor beta chains from the same sample are listed, as sequenced in a study of spatial heterogeneity in lung cancer. Findings and limits, study-wide: Higher tumor mutation counts went along with higher counts of expanded intratumoral alpha and beta TCRs.

Stated time point: sample taken at primary tumor resection. The antigens for these receptors are not known. One entry per CDR3 protein, called by TCRdb with MiXCR from the 5' RACE reads. The sample includes about 2,900 distinct CDR3 sequences, roughly 10% of them seen just once. Sample: lung tumor tissue, taken at surgery. These receptors came from a female donor with early-stage non-small cell lung cancer.

By sample fraction, this clonotype is medium-sized (0.01 to 0.1%). The gene calls are TRBV25-1 and TRBJ1-3; a weak D match, TRBD1 (5 bases). CDR3 length: 12 residues. Germline CDR1 MGHDK, CDR2 SYGVNS. V lost 10 bases, J lost 0 bases, and 7 bases lay in between. In DNA, the CDR3 is TGTGCCACGGGGGACTCTGGAAACACCATATATTTT. It yields the protein CATGDSGNTIYF.

This clonotype showed up many times. J is TRBJ2-7 and V is TRBV12-3 or TRBV12-4; D remains unclear. V lost 7 bases and J 6 bases, leaving 16 bases between the germline ends. This CDR3 spans 13 amino acids. The CDR3, as DNA: TGTGCCAGCACCCCCTCTCGACCAGGCGAGCAGTACTTC. Translated, it gives CASTPSRPGEQYF.

This clonotype is judged medium-sized. V and J are TRBV11-2 and TRBJ2-7; 13 positions match TRBD2. This CDR3 comprises 14 residues. After removal of 3 bases from V and 4 bases from J, the junction contained 0 bases not matched to a gene. Germline V gives CDR1 SGHAT, CDR2 FQNNGV. The CDR3 spells CASSLGLAGYEQYF. The CDR3 DNA is TGTGCCAGCAGCTTGGGACTAGCGGGGTACGAGCAGTACTTC.

Judged by abundance, this clonotype is medium-sized. V usage is TRBV12-3 or TRBV12-4 and J usage is TRBJ2-2; unclear D gene. The CDR3 contains 11 residues. Trimming pared 6 bases from V and 3 bases from J, leaving 2 bases between. CDR3 DNA sequence: TGTGCCAGCAGGTACACCGGGGAGCTGTTTTTT. Translation gives CASRYTGELFF.

Many counts were recorded for this clonotype. The chain couples TRBV30 to TRBJ2-3; no reliable D call. This CDR3 region has 16 residues. Trimming took off 2 bases at V and 2 bases at J, with 17 bases between the two ends. Germline V lookup: CDR1 GTSNPN, CDR2 SVGIG (reference sequence). The CDR3 coding sequence is TGTGCCTGGAGTCTGGACCGTACCCCGTACACAGATACGCAGTATTTT. Translating it yields CAWSLDRTPYTDTQYF.

This clonotype was observed a handful of times. V usage is TRBV20-1 and J usage is TRBJ2-5; 13 nucleotides line up with TRBD2. The CDR3 sequence is 17 residues long. V gave up 1 base and J gave up 5 bases; unmatched junction bases: 10. Looked up from germline, CDR1 is DFQATT and CDR2 is SNEGSKA (reference sequence). The CDR3 sequence is CSARARGTSGARETQYF. The CDR3, as DNA: TGCAGTGCTAGAGCTCGGGGGACTAGCGGGGCGAGGGAGACCCAGTACTTC.

This clonotype showed up just a few times. The chain carries TRBV30 and TRBJ2-5; D is tentatively TRBD1 or TRBD2 (5 bases each). The CDR3 is 12 amino acids. The germline V gene has CDR1 GTSNPN and CDR2 SVGIG (reference sequence). V was cut by 1 base and J by 7 bases, with 10 bases left in between. DNA for the CDR3: TGTGCCTGGAGTGGAGGGGATATGACCCAGTACTTC. This sequence encodes CAWSGGDMTQYF. Full variable domain (outside the CDR3, taken from reference TRBV30 and TRBJ2-5): SQTIHQWPATLVQPVGSPLSLECTVEGTSNPNLYWYRQAAGRGLQLLFYSVGIGQISSEVPQNLSASRPQDRQFILSSKKLLLSDSGFYLCAWSGGDMTQYFGPGTRLLVL.

This clonotype is labeled as medium-sized. The J gene is TRBJ1-4, the V gene TRBV20-1; D is possibly TRBD1 (6 bases). With 3 bases removed from V and 4 bases from J, the gap between germline ends came to 12 bases. This CDR3 comprises 14 residues. The germline gives CDR1 DFQATT, CDR2 SNEGSKA (reference sequence). The CDR3 DNA follows: TGCAGTGCTAGCGGGGGGGCCGGTAATGAAAAACTGTTTTTT. This sequence encodes CSASGGAGNEKLFF.

In its sample, this clonotype ranks as medium-sized. The chain employs TRBV10-3 and TRBJ1-1, with a possible D match to TRBD1 (5 bases). V was shortened by 4 bases and J by 0 bases, with 12 bases between the two germline ends. This CDR3 is built from 15 residues. CDR1 and CDR2 from the germline V gene are ENHRY and SYGVKD. The DNA of the CDR3 is TGTGCCATCAGTGCAACGACAGACCTGAACACTGAAGCTTTCTTT. Translated: CAISATTDLNTEAFF.